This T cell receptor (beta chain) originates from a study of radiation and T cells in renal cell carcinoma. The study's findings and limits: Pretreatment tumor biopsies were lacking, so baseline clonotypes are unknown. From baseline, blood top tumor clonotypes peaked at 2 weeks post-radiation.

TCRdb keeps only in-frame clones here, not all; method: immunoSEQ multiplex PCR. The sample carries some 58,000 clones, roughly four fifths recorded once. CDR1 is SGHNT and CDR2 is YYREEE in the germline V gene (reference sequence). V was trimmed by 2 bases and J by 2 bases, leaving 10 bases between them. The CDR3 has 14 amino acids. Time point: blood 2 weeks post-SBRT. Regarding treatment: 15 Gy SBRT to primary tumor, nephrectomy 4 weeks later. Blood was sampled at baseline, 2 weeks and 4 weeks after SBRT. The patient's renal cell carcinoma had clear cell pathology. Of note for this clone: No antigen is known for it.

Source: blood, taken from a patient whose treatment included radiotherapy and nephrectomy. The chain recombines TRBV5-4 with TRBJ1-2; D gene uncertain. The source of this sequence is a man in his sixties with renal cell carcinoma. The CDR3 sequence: CASSFPQTNYGYTF. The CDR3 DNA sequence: TGTGCCAGCAGCTTCCCACAGACCAACTATGGCTACACCTTC. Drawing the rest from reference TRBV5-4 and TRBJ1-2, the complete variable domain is ETGVTQSPTHLIKTRGQQVTLRCSSQSGHNTVSWYQQALGQGPQFIFQYYREEENGRGNFPPRFSGLQFPNYSSELNVNALELDDSALYLCASSFPQTNYGYTFGSGTRLTVV.